This T cell receptor (beta chain) was obtained from a study of blood T cell repertoires in COVID-19. The wider study: Some COVID-19 samples were acute and others convalescent; all came from the United States, Italy and Spain. T cells, B-cell-depleted T cells, or PBMCs supplied cDNA or gDNA.

V lost 8 bases, J lost 8 bases, and 7 bases stayed unmatched. The CDR3 extends over 13 amino acids. In germline, CDR1 is MRHNA, CDR2 SNTAGT. Method: immunoSEQ multiplex PCR; TCRdb's copy keeps in-frame clones and lacks some. The sample carries fewer than 500,000 clones, 85% to 90% recorded once. Individuals drawn from around 25 US areas were about 18 to 90 years old. Recovery among Cohort 3 donors was established by two negative PCRs, clearance, or symptom resolution. Material: PBMCs or T cells enriched from blood (not recorded which). The V call is TRBV6-4, the J call TRBJ1-4; 8 bases match TRBD1. The TCR sequence derives from a young man who had recovered from COVID-19. This CDR3 reads CASSVQGGEKLFF. CDR3 sequence (DNA): TGTGCCAGCTCGGTACAGGGGGGCGAAAAACTGTTTTTT.